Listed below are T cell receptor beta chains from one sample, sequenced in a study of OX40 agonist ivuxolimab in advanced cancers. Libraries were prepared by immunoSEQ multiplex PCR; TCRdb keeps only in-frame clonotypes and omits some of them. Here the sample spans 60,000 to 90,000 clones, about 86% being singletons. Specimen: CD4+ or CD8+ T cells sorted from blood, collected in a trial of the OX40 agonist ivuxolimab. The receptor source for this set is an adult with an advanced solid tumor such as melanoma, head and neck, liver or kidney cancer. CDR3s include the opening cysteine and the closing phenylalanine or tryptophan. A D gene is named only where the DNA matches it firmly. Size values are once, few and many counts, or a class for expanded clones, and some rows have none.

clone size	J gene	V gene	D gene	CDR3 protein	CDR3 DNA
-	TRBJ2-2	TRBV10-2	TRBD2	CASKGLAGTRNTGELFF	TGCGCCAGCAAGGGACTAGCGGGGACTCGGAACACCGGGGAGCTGTTTTTT
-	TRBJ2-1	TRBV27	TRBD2	CASSEKRGNEQFF	TGTGCCAGCAGTGAAAAGCGGGGCAATGAGCAGTTCTTC
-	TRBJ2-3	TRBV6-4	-	CASSPESTDTQYF	TGTGCCAGCAGCCCGGAAAGCACAGATACGCAGTATTTT
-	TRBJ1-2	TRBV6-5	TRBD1	CASSYSRTGVYGYTF	TGTGCCAGCAGTTACTCAAGGACAGGGGTATATGGCTACACCTTC
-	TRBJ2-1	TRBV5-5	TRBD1	CASARGDRGHFEQFF	TGTGCCAGCGCGCGAGGGGACAGGGGGCACTTTGAGCAGTTCTTC
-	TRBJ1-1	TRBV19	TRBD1	CASSVDRGGTEAFF	TGTGCCAGTAGTGTGGACAGGGGCGGCACTGAAGCTTTCTTT
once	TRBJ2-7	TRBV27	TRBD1	CASRTGTAYEQYF	TGTGCCAGCCGGACCGGGACAGCTTACGAGCAGTACTTC
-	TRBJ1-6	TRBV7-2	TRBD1	CASSQRGTGVNSPLHF	TGTGCCAGCAGCCAGCGGGGGACAGGGGTCAATTCACCCCTCCACTTT
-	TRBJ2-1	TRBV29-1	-	CSGGGGSPSYNEQFF	TGCAGTGGAGGGGGGGGCTCTCCCTCCTACAATGAGCAGTTCTTC
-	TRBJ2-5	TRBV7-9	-	CASSLGGAVETQYF	TGTGCCAGCAGCTTAGGGGGGGCCGTAGAGACCCAGTACTTC
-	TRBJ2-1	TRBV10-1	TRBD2	CASKGLAEIYNEQFF	TGCGCCAGCAAGGGACTAGCGGAGATCTACAATGAGCAGTTCTTC
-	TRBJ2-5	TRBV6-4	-	CASSRDLQETQYF	TGTGCCAGCAGCAGGGATCTGCAAGAGACCCAGTACTTC
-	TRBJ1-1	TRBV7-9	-	CASSLSRDTEAFF	TGTGCCAGCAGCTTGAGTAGGGACACTGAAGCTTTCTTT
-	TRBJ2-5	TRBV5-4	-	CASSLRADETQYF	TGTGCCAGCAGCTTGCGAGCAGACGAGACCCAGTACTTC
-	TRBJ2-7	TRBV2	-	CASTLTSSYEQYF	TGTGCCAGCACCCTCACCTCCTCCTACGAGCAGTACTTC